This T cell receptor beta chain was documented in a study of tumor-infiltrating lymphocytes in primary liver carcinoma. At the level of the study: Patients were men and women aged 30 to 69 years. Every sample contained roughly 3.5 to 7.13 million productive TCRbeta reads, and these numbers were similar from one tissue type to another.

This clonotype was observed many times. Without any cell sorting, roughly 20-32 mg of bulk tissue yielded co-extracted RNA and DNA. The authors sampled five separate regions per tumor. V was pared by 7 bases and J by 7 bases, with 14 bases between. The germline CDR1 and CDR2 sequences are SGHRS and YFSETQ. This CDR3 region has 13 residues. A primer in the constant region served to generate TCR beta cDNA from about 470 ng of total RNA. Libraries covering TCR beta were generated through three nested multiplex PCR rounds (using a slightly modified ARM-PCR). Two initial PCR rounds of roughly 10 cycles each paired TRBV1-TRBV30 forward primers with a C-beta reverse primer. TCRdb ran MiXCR on the multiplex PCR reads and lists one entry per CDR3 protein. Of almost 55,000 distinct CDR3 sequences in the sample, around three quarters were seen once.

The chain links TRBV5-1 to TRBJ1-4; perhaps TRBD1 as D (5 bases). The clonotype was recovered from a man aged 40-49 years with primary liver carcinoma and hepatitis B virus infection. The sequenced material came from liver tumor tissue from sampling region 2. Subset denoted: tumor region T2, inferior pole. This chain's CDR3 is CASAMGDTEKLFF. The CDR3, as DNA: TGCGCCAGCGCCATGGGGGATACTGAAAAACTGTTTTTT.